This record covers a single T cell receptor (beta chain). Its antigen is currently unknown. The record originates from a study of cytomegalovirus exposure and HLA in healthy donors. Overall study findings and caveats: In vitro assays verified that a few CMV-associated chains recognized CMV antigens specifically.

The CDR3 spans 15 residues. Looked up from germline, CDR1 is SGHRS and CDR2 is YFSETQ. Losses at the gene ends were 0 bases for V and 6 bases for J; bases not matched to a gene: 5. The PCR used 60 Vbeta and 13 Jbeta primers. Some clones are missing from TCRdb's copy, which holds only in-frame ones; the method was immunoSEQ multiplex PCR. The sample contains some 150,000 clones, about 71% of which appear only once. J is TRBJ2-2 and V is TRBV5-1; 7 bases match TRBD2. This TCR was recovered from a woman in her thirties in good health and CMV-seronegative. Sequencing input: PBMCs. The CDR3 region is CASSLGATSAGELFF. In nucleotides, the CDR3 is TGCGCCAGCAGCTTGGGGGCAACTAGCGCCGGGGAGCTGTTTTTT.